A single sample gave rise to the 17 T cell receptor beta chains below, sequenced in a study of cytomegalovirus exposure and HLA in healthy donors. PCR amplification relied on 60 Vbeta primers (plus 13 Jbeta primers). Produced via immunoSEQ multiplex PCR; TCRdb's table is partial and in-frame only. The table lists a few hundred thousand clones, 77% of them singletons. The sequencing input was PBMCs. The receptors come from a woman aged 55-69 years in good health and CMV-seropositive.

The rearrangement links TRBV7-9 to TRBJ1-2; D gene unclear. The V gene lost 7 bases and the J gene lost 10 bases, with 16 bases spanning the gap. The germline gives CDR1 SEHNR, CDR2 FQNEAQ (reference sequence). The CDR3 runs to 12 residues. The CDR3 spells CASTNRQAFYTF. CDR3 DNA: TGTGCCAGCACCAACCGGCAGGCCTTCTACACCTTC.

Details on this clone: Other DNA sequences of this sample code for an identical CDR3. The chain joins TRBV5-1 to TRBJ2-1; a possible D gene is TRBD1 (6 bases). Trimming took off 3 bases at V and 1 base at J, with 11 bases between the two ends. Per the germline V gene, CDR1 is SGHRS and CDR2 is YFSETQ. The CDR3 runs 15 residues. The CDR3 protein is CASSSSTGSYNEQFF. CDR3 DNA: TGCGCCAGCAGCTCATCTACAGGGTCCTACAATGAGCAGTTCTTC.

The CDR3 bases are TGTGCCAGCAGCTTGGCAGGAGGGTTCGTGCAGTACTTC. Translating gives CASSLAGGFVQYF. The V call is TRBV11-3, the J call TRBJ2-7; D may be TRBD2 (6 bases). CDR1 is SGHNT, CDR2 YENEEA, per germline. Deletions cut 3 bases from V and 9 bases from J, with 15 bases between. The CDR3 loop spans 13 amino acids.

The table lists this clone with a few counts. The chain couples TRBV28 to TRBJ1-5, with unresolved D. CDR1 is MDHEN, CDR2 SYDVKM, per germline. This CDR3 region has 13 residues. The V end was cut by 6 bases, the J end by 4 bases, with 10 bases between. CDR3: CASRETENQPQHF. In nucleotides, the CDR3 is TGTGCCAGCAGAGAGACTGAAAATCAGCCCCAGCATTTT.

The chain has TRBV5-1 and TRBJ2-1; TRBD2 aligns across 10 bases. There are 15 residues in the CDR3. Germline CDR1 SGHRS, CDR2 YFSETQ. V lost 3 bases to trimming and J lost 7 bases; unmatched junction nucleotides: 7. CDR3 amino acids: CASSYLAGVGNEQFF. CDR3 nucleotide sequence: TGCGCCAGCAGCTACCTAGCGGGAGTAGGGAATGAGCAGTTCTTC.

The rearrangement links TRBV6-5 to TRBJ2-1; D unresolved. CDR1 is MNHEY and CDR2 is SVGAGI in the germline V gene. The CDR3 contains 15 residues. Trimming stripped 5 bases from V and 0 bases from J, with 11 bases between. The CDR3 reads CASSPRLSSYNEQFF. Written as DNA, the CDR3 is TGTGCCAGCAGTCCCCGGTTAAGCTCCTACAATGAGCAGTTCTTC.

V usage is TRBV7-3 and J usage is TRBJ2-3; possible D gene TRBD2, 5 bases. The CDR3 has 14 amino acids. Germline V gives CDR1 SGHTA, CDR2 FQGTGA. V lost 4 bases, J lost 0 bases, and 8 bases lay in between. The CDR3 sequence: CASSSAVSTDTQYF. In DNA form, the CDR3 reads TGTGCCAGCAGCTCAGCGGTTAGCACAGATACGCAGTATTTT.

This clone was seen a handful of times. CDR3 loop: CASSPAGQGAGEAFF. The CDR3 DNA reads as TGTGCCAGCTCACCCGCCGGACAGGGGGCGGGTGAAGCTTTCTTT. The chain links TRBV18 to TRBJ1-1; TRBD1 aligns across 11 bases. Germline values: CDR1 KGHSH, CDR2 LQKENI. The CDR3 sequence is 15 residues long. Losses at the gene ends were 3 bases for V and 7 bases for J; bases not matched to a gene: 7.

This chain connects TRBV6-5 to TRBJ2-7, with 7 nucleotides matching TRBD1. The V and J ends lost 6 bases and 5 bases, in that order; junction bases with no gene match: 7. Germline V gives CDR1 MNHEY, CDR2 SVGAGI. CDR3 size: 13 residues. CDR3 in DNA: TGTGCCAGCAGGAGACAGGGTGCTCACGAGCAGTACTTC. Protein sequence: CASRRQGAHEQYF.

V is TRBV27 and J is TRBJ2-1; 10 bases agree with TRBD2. Germline V gene lookup returns CDR1 MNHEY and CDR2 SMNVEV (reference sequence). J lost 12 bases, V lost 5 bases, and 4 bases had no gene match. There are 12 residues in the CDR3. The CDR3 protein is CASSPSGRVQFF. The CDR3 bases are TGTGCCAGCAGTCCCAGCGGGAGGGTGCAGTTCTTC.

The chain joins TRBV5-1 to TRBJ1-1; D possibly corresponds to TRBD1 (5 bases). Trimming cost V 2 bases and J 5 bases, with 13 bases left between them. Looked up from germline, CDR1 is SGHRS and CDR2 is YFSETQ. This CDR3 has 14 amino acids. CDR3 protein: CASSLFPGRTEAFF. The CDR3 DNA sequence: TGCGCCAGCAGCTTATTCCCAGGGAGGACTGAAGCTTTCTTT. Full variable domain (outside the CDR3, taken from reference TRBV5-1 and TRBJ1-1): KAGVTQTPRYLIKTRGQQVTLSCSPISGHRSVSWYQQTPGQGLQFLFEYFSETQRNKGNFPGRFSGRQFSNSRSEMNVSTLELGDSALYLCASSLFPGRTEAFFGQGTRLTVV.

The chain links TRBV19 to TRBJ1-2; TRBD1 agrees at 7 bases. CDR1 is LNHDA, CDR2 SQIVND, per germline (reference sequence). CDR3 length: 15 amino acids. The ends lost 7 bases at V and 3 bases at J; junction bases unmatched: 11. The DNA of the CDR3 is TGTGCCAGTACCTCAGGGGGGTTCTCGGACTATGGCTACACCTTC. Translating it yields CASTSGGFSDYGYTF.

This chain connects TRBV11-2 to TRBJ2-6, with D possibly being TRBD1 (6 bases). The CDR3 length is 18 residues. The ends were cut back, 2 bases at V and 1 base at J, with 15 bases in the middle. Germline V gene sequence: CDR1 SGHAT, CDR2 FQNNGV. In nucleotides, the CDR3 is TGTGCCAGCAGCTTAACCCACTCCGGGACATCTGGGGCCAACGTCCTGACTTTC. It translates to CASSLTHSGTSGANVLTF.

The V and J genes are TRBV5-5 and TRBJ1-3, with D tentatively TRBD1 (6 bases). Between the trimmed V and J ends, which lost 2 bases and 0 bases, there was a span of 12 bases. The CDR3 runs to 16 residues. The germline V gene encodes CDR1 SGHKS and CDR2 YYEKEE (reference sequence). This chain's CDR3 is CASSFRQAHSGNTIYF. CDR3 sequence (DNA): TGTGCCAGCAGCTTTCGACAGGCCCACTCTGGAAACACCATATATTTT.

This chain joins TRBV15 and TRBJ2-1; TRBD1 might be the D (5 bases). The V and J ends lost 0 bases and 0 bases respectively, with 15 bases between them. Germline V gene lookup returns CDR1 LNHNV and CDR2 YYDKDF (reference sequence). The CDR3 totals 18 residues. For the CDR3, the DNA is TGTGCCACCAGCAGAGAAGAACTGACAGCTACCTCCTACAATGAGCAGTTCTTC. This encodes CATSREELTATSYNEQFF. The variable domain in full, completed from reference TRBV15 and TRBJ2-1, reads DAMVIQNPRYQVTQFGKPVTLSCSQTLNHNVMYWYQQKSSQAPKLLFHYYDKDFNNEADTPDNFQSRRPNTSFCFLDIRSPGLGDTAMYLCATSREELTATSYNEQFFGPGTRLTVL.

The genes are TRBV9 and TRBJ1-4; 8 nucleotides align to TRBD1. The trim removed 0 bases at V and 8 bases at J, leaving 9 bases unmatched. Germline V gene lookup returns CDR1 SGDLS and CDR2 YYNGEE. This CDR3 contains 16 residues. CDR3 sequence: CASSVAPGGPGEKLFF. The DNA for the CDR3 is TGTGCCAGCAGCGTAGCTCCAGGGGGCCCGGGGGAAAAACTGTTTTTT.

V gene TRBV5-1 combines with J gene TRBJ2-7; possibly TRBD1 for D (6 bases). The CDR3 totals 14 residues. Trimming took 4 bases from V and 2 from J, leaving 13 bases between them. The germline CDR1 and CDR2 sequences are SGHRS and YFSETQ. The CDR3 protein is CASSIHRDTYEQYF. Written as DNA, the CDR3 is TGCGCCAGCAGCATACACAGGGATACCTACGAGCAGTACTTC.